Detailed here is one TCR beta chain. Its specificity is unknown. Analyses pooled second doses at about 4 or about 12 weeks. Sequencing was performed with immunoSEQ multiplex PCR; in TCRdb, only in-frame clones are kept and a portion is missing. Of 130,000 or so clones listed, about 90% are singletons. The CDR3 sequence is 18 residues long. With V trimmed by 2 bases and J by 4 bases, 8 bases remained unmatched. Germline assignment: CDR1 SGHRS and CDR2 YFSETQ. The sample comes from a study of T cell responses to AZD1222 COVID-19 vaccine. Study findings and constraints: Mapped onto spike, vaccine-associated CD4 TCRs spanned it and were dominant at 160-218 and 743-854. Clonal diversity was possibly underestimated, and the donors were mostly white British, with more females. Close to half of spike-specific TCRs reportedly recognize unmutated variant regions.

This sequence originates from an adult who received the AZD1222 COVID-19 vaccine. Sequencing used peripheral blood, obtained 28 days after the second AZD1222 dose. The rearrangement joins TRBV5-1 to TRBJ2-5, with TRBD2 matching 16 bases. The CDR3 region has the DNA TGCGCCAGCAGCTTCGCGGGACTAGCGGGAGGGCCAGGAGAGACCCAGTACTTC. Protein sequence: CASSFAGLAGGPGETQYF.